This T cell receptor (beta chain) was found in a study of a mutant IDH1 vaccine in newly diagnosed glioma. Study information: The treated population exhibited a male proportion of roughly 60%, a female proportion of about 40%, and a mean age of around 40 years. Patients got radiotherapy, temozolomide, or both beforehand, and most got both.

The data were produced by immunoSEQ multiplex PCR, yet TCRdb's version contains in-frame clones alone and is incomplete. This table holds 30,000 to 40,000 clones, around 78% found once. This CDR3 contains 14 residues. Between the trimmed V and J ends, which lost 3 bases and 0 bases, there was a span of 9 bases. The V gene's germline CDR1 is SEHNR and CDR2 FQNEAQ (reference sequence). Time point defined: baseline, week 1 (first vaccination visit). Treatment of the sample: pre-vaccination baseline after standard-of-care therapy. In every donor, the tumor was a new WHO grade 3 or 4 IDH1-mutant, ATRX-lost astrocytoma.

The TCR was taken from a man aged 40-50 years with glioma. Some clones in this sample may be carry-over from other donors' samples. The rearrangement joins TRBV7-9 to TRBJ2-7; D might be TRBD1 (5 bases). The sample here was PBMCs, taken from a glioma patient treated with radiotherapy, temozolomide or both. Written as DNA, the CDR3 is TGTGCCAGCAGCTTCGACAGTTACTCCTACGAGCAGTACTTC. It yields the protein CASSFDSYSYEQYF. Full variable domain (rest looked up from reference TRBV7-9 and TRBJ2-7): DTGVSQNPRHKITKRGQNVTFRCDPISEHNRLYWYRQTLGQGPEFLTYFQNEAQLEKSRLLSDRFSAERPKGSFSTLEIQRTEQGDSAMYLCASSFDSYSYEQYFGPGTRLTVT.